This T cell receptor (beta chain) was captured by sequencing in a study of blood T cell repertoires in COVID-19. The count of this clone is one. CDR3 length: 17 amino acids. The germline V and J ends were trimmed by 5 bases and 7 bases, with 25 bases remaining between them. Per germline, CDR1 PRHDT and CDR2 FYEKMQ (reference sequence). This table comes from immunoSEQ multiplex PCR, and its TCRdb copy is limited to in-frame clones, with some not included. The table has 150,000 to 200,000 clones, roughly three quarters seen once; the top ten hold 12%. This chain connects TRBV13 to TRBJ2-3; a possible D gene is TRBD2 (6 bases). Sequenced: peripheral blood. The sequence was obtained from a woman of 80 years or more with COVID-19, enrolled during active disease. As DNA, the CDR3 is TGTGCCAGCAGCCCAGACAGAACCGGGACTTGGCGAAATACGCAGTATTTT. Translating it yields CASSPDRTGTWRNTQYF.